These 6 T cell receptor beta chains share one sample of origin, sequenced in a study of blood T cell repertoires in COVID-19 (dated by TCRdb to 2018 to 2020). Library prep was done by the immunoSEQ multiplex PCR assay. TCRdb carries this immuneACCESS record with in-frame sequences only. Its versions omit some clonotypes, under half of them owing to an unresolved V gene in the studies checked, with the rest unexplained. The sample profile shows 150,000 or so clones; approximately 86% of them were found once. About 0.6% of the sample comes from the top ten. Sequencing used peripheral blood. Receptor source: a man between 60 and 75 years old with COVID-19, enrolled during active disease.

V and J are TRBV19 and TRBJ2-5; possible D gene TRBD2, 7 bases. CDR1 is LNHDA and CDR2 is SQIVND in the germline V gene (reference sequence). Trimming shortened V by 6 bases and J by 5 bases, and 16 bases separated the two germline ends. The CDR3 length is 14 residues. Here the CDR3 reads CASRPRGGMETQYF. DNA of the CDR3: TGTGCCAGTAGGCCGAGGGGGGGCATGGAGACCCAGTACTTC.

This chain links TRBV5-5 with TRBJ1-1; a weak D match, TRBD1 (6 bases). The germline V and J ends were trimmed by 2 bases and 7 bases, with 15 bases remaining between them. Germline CDR1 is SGHKS and CDR2 is YYEKEE (reference sequence). This CDR3 spans 14 amino acids. CDR3 DNA: TGTGCCAGCAGCTTAACAACGGGACACATTGAAGCTTTCTTT. Amino acid sequence: CASSLTTGHIEAFF.

This clone was seen only a few times. The rearrangement joins TRBV3-1 (or the pseudogene TRBV3-2) to TRBJ2-3; TRBD1 is a possible D gene (6 bases). This CDR3 region has 15 residues. The germline gives CDR1 LGHDT, CDR2 YNNKEL (reference sequence). The V gene lost 0 bases and the J gene lost 5 bases, with 12 bases spanning the gap. CDR3 sequence: CASSQESGGRDTQYF. The CDR3 nucleotides are TGTGCCAGCAGCCAAGAGAGTGGGGGCAGAGATACGCAGTATTTT.

CDR3 residues: CASSRDATNEKLFF. As DNA, the CDR3 is TGTGCCAGCAGCCGCGATGCAACTAATGAAAAACTGTTTTTT. V gene TRBV7-2 combines with J gene TRBJ1-4; D is ambiguous. Germline V gives CDR1 SGHTA, CDR2 FQGNSA. The CDR3 totals 14 residues. The V and J ends lost 5 bases and 0 bases respectively, with 7 bases between them.

DNA of the CDR3: TGTGCCAGCAGTCGTCCTGACAGGGGTAAATATGGCTACACCTTC. Protein product: CASSRPDRGKYGYTF. The chain combines TRBV2 with TRBJ1-2, with 8 nucleotides matching TRBD1. Germline-derived CDR1 and CDR2 are SNHLY and FYNNEI. The CDR3 is made up of 15 amino acids. Losses at the gene ends were 5 bases for V and 5 bases for J; bases not matched to a gene: 10.

This clone was seen once. The rearrangement joins TRBV5-4 to TRBJ2-3, with 8 bases fitting TRBD2. This CDR3 region has 14 residues. The V gene's germline CDR1 is SGHNT and CDR2 YYREEE (reference sequence). The J segment lost 6 bases and the V segment lost 3 bases, leaving 6 bases of the junction unmatched. The CDR3 sequence: CASSSGLAADTQYF. Here the CDR3 DNA reads TGTGCCAGCAGCTCTGGACTAGCAGCCGATACGCAGTATTTT.